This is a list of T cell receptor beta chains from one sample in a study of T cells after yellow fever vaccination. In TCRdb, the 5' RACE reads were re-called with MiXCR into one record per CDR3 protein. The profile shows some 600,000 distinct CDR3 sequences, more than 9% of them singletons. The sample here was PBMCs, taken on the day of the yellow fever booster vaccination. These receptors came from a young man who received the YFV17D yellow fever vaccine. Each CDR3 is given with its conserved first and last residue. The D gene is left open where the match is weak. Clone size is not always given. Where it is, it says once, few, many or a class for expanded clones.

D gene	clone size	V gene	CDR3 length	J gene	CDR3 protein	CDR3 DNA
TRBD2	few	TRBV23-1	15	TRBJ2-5	CARPGLVGDGETQYF	TGCGCCAGGCCGGGACTAGTGGGGGATGGAGAGACCCAGTACTTC
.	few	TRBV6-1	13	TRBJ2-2	CASSRLVFGELFF	TGTGCCAGCAGCAGACTAGTATTTGGGGAGCTGTTTTTT
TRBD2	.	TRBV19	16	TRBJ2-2	CASSISLAGRTGELFF	TGTGCCAGTAGTATCTCTCTAGCGGGACGGACCGGGGAGCTGTTTTTT
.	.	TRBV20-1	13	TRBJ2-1	CSASMATNHEQFF	TGCAGTGCTAGCATGGCAACAAACCATGAGCAGTTCTTC
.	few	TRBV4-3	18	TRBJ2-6	CASSLSGAADSGANVLTF	TGCGCCAGCAGCCTTTCCGGGGCGGCGGACTCTGGGGCCAACGTCCTGACTTTC
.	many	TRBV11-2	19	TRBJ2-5	CASSLEGGVVLLGGETQYF	TGTGCCAGCAGCTTAGAAGGGGGAGTGGTATTACTGGGAGGAGAGACCCAGTACTTC
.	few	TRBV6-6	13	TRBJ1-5	CASNQGRNQPQHF	TGTGCCAGCAACCAGGGGCGCAATCAGCCCCAGCATTTT
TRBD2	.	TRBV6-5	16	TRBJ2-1	CASSYGSTSGTTEQFF	TGTGCCAGCAGTTACGGGTCCACTAGCGGGACCACTGAGCAGTTCTTC
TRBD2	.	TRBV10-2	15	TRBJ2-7	CASSEPGLATYEQYF	TGCGCCAGCAGTGAACCGGGACTAGCGACCTACGAGCAGTACTTC
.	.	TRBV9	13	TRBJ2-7	CASSVGERQEQYF	TGTGCCAGCAGCGTTGGTGAGAGGCAGGAGCAGTACTTC
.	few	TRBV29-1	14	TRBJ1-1	CIGTYAGSGSEAFF	TGCATCGGAACTTATGCCGGGTCGGGGTCTGAAGCTTTCTTT
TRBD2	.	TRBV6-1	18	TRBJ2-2	CASRGIIRTSAFSGELFF	TGTGCCAGCAGAGGAATCATAAGGACTAGTGCATTTTCCGGGGAGCTGTTTTTT
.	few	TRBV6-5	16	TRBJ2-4	CASSYSSQGAKNIQYF	TGTGCCAGCAGTTACTCGTCTCAGGGAGCCAAAAACATTCAGTACTTC
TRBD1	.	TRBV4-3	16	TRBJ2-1	CASSQDPGTAYNEQFF	TGCGCCAGCAGCCAAGACCCCGGGACAGCCTACAATGAGCAGTTCTTC
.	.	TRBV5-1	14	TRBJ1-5	CASSLGGRDQPQHF	TGCGCCAGCAGCTTGGGGGGACGGGACCAGCCCCAGCATTTT
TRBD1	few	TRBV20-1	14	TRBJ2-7	CSAKPRDRRNEQYF	TGCAGTGCTAAACCGCGGGACAGGCGGAACGAGCAGTACTTC
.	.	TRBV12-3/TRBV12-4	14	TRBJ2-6	CASIATTGANVLTF	TGTGCCAGCATTGCCACGACTGGGGCCAACGTCCTGACTTTC
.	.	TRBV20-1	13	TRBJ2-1	CSAMEETYNEQFF	TGCAGTGCTATGGAAGAAACCTACAATGAGCAGTTCTTC
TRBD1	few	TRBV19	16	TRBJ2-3	CASTSRTGSSTDTQYF	TGTGCCAGTACTTCCCGGACAGGGTCTTCTACAGATACGCAGTATTTT
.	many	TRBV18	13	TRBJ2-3	CASSPPGTDTQYF	TGTGCCAGCTCACCACCGGGCACAGATACGCAGTATTTT
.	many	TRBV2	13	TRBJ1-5	CASRRQDYQPQHF	TGTGCCAGCAGAAGACAGGATTATCAGCCCCAGCATTTT
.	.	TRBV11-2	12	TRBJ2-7	CASSFTTYEQYF	TGTGCCAGCAGCTTCACTACCTACGAGCAGTACTTC
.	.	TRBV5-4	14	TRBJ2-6	CASNGVSGANVLTF	TGTGCCAGCAACGGAGTCTCTGGGGCCAACGTCCTGACTTTC
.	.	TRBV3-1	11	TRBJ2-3	CASSQASAPYF	TGTGCCAGCAGCCAAGCATCGGCGCCCTATTTT
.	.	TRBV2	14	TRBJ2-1	CASTAETGRPEQFF	TGTGCCAGCACCGCGGAGACAGGGAGGCCTGAGCAGTTCTTC
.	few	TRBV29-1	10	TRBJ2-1	CSVVRGERFF	TGCAGCGTTGTACGCGGGGAGCGGTTCTTC
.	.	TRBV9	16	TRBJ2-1	CASSVELRDPYNEQFF	TGTGCCAGCAGCGTCGAGCTGCGGGATCCCTACAATGAGCAGTTCTTC
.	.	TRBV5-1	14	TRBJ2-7	CASSTRPLSYEQYF	TGCGCCAGCAGCACAAGGCCTCTTTCCTACGAGCAGTACTTC
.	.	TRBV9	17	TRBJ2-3	CASSVDSWGNLADTQYF	TGTGCCAGCAGCGTAGATTCGTGGGGGAATTTGGCAGATACGCAGTATTTT